This T cell receptor (beta chain) was found in a study of OX40 agonist ivuxolimab in advanced cancers. This CDR3 is built from 13 residues. Trimming took 5 bases from V and 3 from J; bases not matched to a gene: 2. Germline CDR1 and CDR2: SGHRS and YFSETQ. Profiled with immunoSEQ multiplex PCR; TCRdb holds only in-frame clones, not every one. In the table there are approximately 88,000 clones, around nine tenths of which are singletons. This clonotype was obtained from an adult with an advanced solid tumor such as melanoma, head and neck, liver or kidney cancer. This sequence joins TRBV5-1 and TRBJ2-1; 7 nucleotides line up with TRBD2. The specimen was CD4+ or CD8+ T cells sorted from blood, collected in a trial of the OX40 agonist ivuxolimab. CDR3 bases: TGCGCCAGCAGTGCGGGGGACTACAATGAGCAGTTCTTC. Protein product: CASSAGDYNEQFF.